The clone carrying this TCR beta chain came up a few times. This CDR3 is 15 amino acids long. This entry comes from a study of shared clonotypes between healthy human individuals. Sequenced by immunoSEQ multiplex PCR; TCRdb stores in-frame clones only, minus some. The table shows 600,000 to 750,000 clones, with approximately 79% occurring only once. The rearrangement links TRBV21-1 to TRBJ1-5; the table's D call, TRBD1, was not checked against the DNA. TRBV21-1 is marked as a pseudogene. The source is a woman between 25 and 40 years old in good health. The sample consisted of memory CD4+ T cells sorted from blood. Subset indicated: CD45RA-negative fraction. The CDR3 nucleotides read TGTGCCAGCAGCCGGCAAACAGGGGAAATTCAGCCCCAGCATTTT. Translating it yields CASSRQTGEIQPQHF.